This T cell receptor beta chain is drawn from a study of post-analysis software for immune sequencing data. About the research overall: Relapsing-remitting, secondary progressive and progressive-relapsing courses of multiple sclerosis were included. Findings of the study overall: Four to six TRBV segments were more frequent in patients than controls; TRBV5-6, TRBV5-1 and TRBV20-1 belonged to this group. Normalized Chao1 diversity was significantly reduced in patients versus controls.

CDR3 length equals 15 residues. J was trimmed by 1 base and V by 4 bases; bases with no gene match: 2. Germline CDR1 SGHTA, CDR2 FQGNSA. Included in the TCR beta cDNA libraries were unique molecular identifiers. T cells numbering roughly 1 to 10 million yielded 450,000 to 500,000 cDNA molecules. MiXCR was run by TCRdb on the PCR reads, yielding one entry per CDR3 protein. The sample yields hundreds of thousands of distinct CDR3 sequences, roughly two fifths seen once. Points on this clonotype: Its target is unknown.

The receptor comes from a girl between 10 and 17 years old with multiple sclerosis. The chain is built from TRBV7-2 and TRBJ2-1; 9 positions match TRBD2. The sequencing input was blood. CDR3 protein: CASSWRGGSYNEQFF. CDR3 DNA sequence: TGTGCCAGCAGCTGGCGGGGGGGGTCCTACAATGAGCAGTTCTTC. The full variable domain, its missing parts supplied by reference TRBV7-2 and TRBJ2-1, is GAGVSQSPSNKVTEKGKDVELRCDPISGHTALYWYRQSLGQGLEFLIYFQGNSAPDKSGLPSDRFSAERTGGSVSTLTIQRTQQEDSAVYLCASSWRGGSYNEQFFGPGTRLTVL.